The 5 T cell receptor beta chains reported below all come from one sample, sequenced in a study of blood T cell dynamics during melanoma immunotherapy. The assay was immunoSEQ multiplex PCR, and TCRdb's table has in-frame clones only and misses some. The table includes 15,000 to 20,000 clones, approximately 94% detected once. Indicated time point: week 3, after first cycle of checkpoint inhibitor. The material sequenced was effector memory CD8+ T cells from blood, taken from a patient treated with checkpoint blockade. Receptor source: a human donor with melanoma.

This clone has a handful of counts. The J gene is TRBJ1-5, the V gene TRBV27; TRBD1 agrees at 8 bases. The CDR3 covers 14 residues. The V and J ends lost 6 bases and 3 bases, in that order; junction bases with no gene match: 4. Germline values: CDR1 MNHEY, CDR2 SMNVEV (reference sequence). CDR3: CASSKQGVNQPQHF. The CDR3 bases are TGTGCCAGCAGCAAACAGGGGGTCAATCAGCCCCAGCATTTT.

The genes are TRBV5-1 and TRBJ2-5; D is unresolved. The end of the DNA aligns better with TRBJ2-7, so the J call may be wrong. The CDR3 is 14 residues long. CDR1 and CDR2 (germline): SGHRS, YFSETQ. The CDR3 here is CASKAAAASYEQYF. The CDR3 nucleotides read TGCGCCAGCAAGGCGGCGGCCGCCTCCTACGAGCAGTACTTC.

The CDR3 protein is CASSPADSYEQYF. For the CDR3, the DNA is TGCGCCAGCAGCCCGGCGGACTCCTACGAGCAGTACTTC. This sequence joins TRBV5-1 and TRBJ2-7; D is ambiguous. Trimming cost V 4 bases and J 0 bases, with 8 bases left between them. The CDR3 loop spans 13 amino acids. CDR1 is SGHRS, CDR2 YFSETQ, per germline.

V and J are TRBV5-1 and TRBJ2-5, with D possibly being TRBD2 (5 bases). Looked up from germline, CDR1 is SGHRS and CDR2 is YFSETQ. The length of the CDR3 is 13 residues. Between the trimmed V and J ends, which lost 1 base and 4 bases, there was a span of 8 bases. CDR3 amino acids: CASSLTSGETQYF. DNA for the CDR3: TGCGCCAGCAGCTTGACTAGTGGAGAGACCCAGTACTTC.

The V call is TRBV25-1, the J call TRBJ1-3; 8 positions agree with TRBD1. Per the germline V gene, CDR1 is MGHDK and CDR2 is SYGVNS. V trimming: 3 bases; J trimming: 1 base; junction bases outside the gene matches: 8. CDR3 size: 17 residues. The CDR3, as DNA: TGTGCCAGCAGTGATTGGACAGGGTGGAGTTCTGGAAACACCATATATTTT. Encoded protein: CASSDWTGWSSGNTIYF.